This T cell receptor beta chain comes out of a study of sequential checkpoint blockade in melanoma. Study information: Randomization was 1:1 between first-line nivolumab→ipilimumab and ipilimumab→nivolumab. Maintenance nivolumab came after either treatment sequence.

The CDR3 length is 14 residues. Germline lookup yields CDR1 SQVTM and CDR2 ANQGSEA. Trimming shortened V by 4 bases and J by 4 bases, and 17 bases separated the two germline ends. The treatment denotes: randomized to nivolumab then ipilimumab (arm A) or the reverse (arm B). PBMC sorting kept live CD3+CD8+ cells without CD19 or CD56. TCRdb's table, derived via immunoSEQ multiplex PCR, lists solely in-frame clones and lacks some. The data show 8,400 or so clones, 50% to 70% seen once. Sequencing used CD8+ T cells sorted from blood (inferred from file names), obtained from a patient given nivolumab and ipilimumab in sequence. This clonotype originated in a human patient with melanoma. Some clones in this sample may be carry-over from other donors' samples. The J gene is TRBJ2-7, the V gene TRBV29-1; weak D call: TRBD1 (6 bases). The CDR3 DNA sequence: TGCAGCGTTGCGGGACACAAAGACGGATACGAGCAGTACTTC. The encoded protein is CSVAGHKDGYEQYF.